The subject of this entry is one T cell receptor (beta chain). Its target is unknown. The authors prepared the TCRbeta library with unique molecular identifiers. TCRdb re-called the PCR reads with MiXCR, one entry per CDR3 protein. This sample has 250,000 to 400,000 distinct CDR3 sequences, with approximately 20% found just once. The source of the sample is a study of T-cell reconstitution after alpha-beta-depleted transplantation in children. Findings of the study overall: Some patients owed their high day-60 TCRbeta diversity to surviving recipient T cells and thymic progenitors.

Germline V gene lookup returns CDR1 LNHDA and CDR2 SQIVND (reference sequence). V gave up 5 bases and J gave up 4 bases; unmatched junction bases: 9. The CDR3 has 16 residues. This chain uses TRBV19 with TRBJ2-1; 9 bases match TRBD2. Material: PBMCs, mostly from graft donor cells, obtained 180 days after TCRalphabeta/CD19-depleted stem cell transplant. This receptor was identified in a male patient aged 10 to 17 who had a stem cell transplant for acute lymphoblastic leukemia, so the T cells may come from the graft donor. The CDR3 region has the DNA TGTGCCAGTAGTCCGTCGGGACTAGCACTTTACAATGAGCAGTTCTTC. Its protein is CASSPSGLALYNEQFF.